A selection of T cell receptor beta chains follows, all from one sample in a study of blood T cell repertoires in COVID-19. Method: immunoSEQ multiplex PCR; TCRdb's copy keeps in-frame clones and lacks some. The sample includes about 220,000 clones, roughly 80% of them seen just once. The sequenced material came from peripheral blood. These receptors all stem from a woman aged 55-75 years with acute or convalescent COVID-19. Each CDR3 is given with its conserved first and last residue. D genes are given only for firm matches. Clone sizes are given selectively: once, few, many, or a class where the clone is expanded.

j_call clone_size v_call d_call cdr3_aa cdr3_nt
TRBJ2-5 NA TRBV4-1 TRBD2 CASSQDLSGGAKETQYF TGCGCCAGCAGCCAAGATTTATCGGGGGGGGCTAAGGAGACCCAGTACTTC
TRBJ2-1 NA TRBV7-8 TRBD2 CASSVAPGGINNEQFF TGTGCCAGCAGCGTAGCCCCCGGGGGGATCAACAATGAGCAGTTCTTC
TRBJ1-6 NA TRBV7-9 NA CASSQTLSGPLHF TGTGCCAGCAGCCAGACACTTTCAGGACCCCTCCACTTT
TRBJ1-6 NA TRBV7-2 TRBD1 CASSLTGGYSPLHF TGTGCCAGCAGCTTGACAGGGGGCTATTCACCCCTCCACTTT
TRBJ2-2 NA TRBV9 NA CASSVDVRGGTGELFF TGTGCCAGCAGCGTAGACGTGCGGGGTGGGACCGGGGAGCTGTTTTTT
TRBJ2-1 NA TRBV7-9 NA CASSLSSIGEDEQFF TGTGCCAGCAGCTTATCATCAATTGGGGAGGATGAGCAGTTCTTC
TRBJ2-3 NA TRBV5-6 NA CASTPGGGYTDTQYF TGTGCCAGCACCCCCGGGGGTGGGTACACAGATACGCAGTATTTT
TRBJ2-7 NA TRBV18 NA CASSPISSRGIYEQYF TGTGCCAGCTCACCAATCTCCAGTCGGGGAATCTACGAGCAGTACTTC
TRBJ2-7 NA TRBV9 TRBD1 CASSGGTGVSYEQYF TGTGCCAGCAGCGGAGGGACAGGCGTCTCCTACGAGCAGTACTTC
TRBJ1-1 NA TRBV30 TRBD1 CAWITGGLNTEAFF TGTGCCTGGATTACAGGGGGTCTAAACACTGAAGCTTTCTTT
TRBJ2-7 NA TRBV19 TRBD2 CASRLTSGGSYEQYF TGTGCCAGCCGTCTAACTAGCGGGGGGAGTTACGAGCAGTACTTC
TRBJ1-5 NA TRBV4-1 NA CASSQEGAGTGQPQHF TGCGCCAGCAGCCAAGAGGGGGCAGGGACGGGACAGCCCCAGCATTTT
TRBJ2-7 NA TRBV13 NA CASSKQVLGEQYF TGTGCCAGCAGCAAGCAGGTCCTGGGCGAGCAGTACTTC
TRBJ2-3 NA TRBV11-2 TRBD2 CASSPRGGDTDTQYF TGTGCCAGCAGCCCCCGGGGGGGAGACACAGATACGCAGTATTTT
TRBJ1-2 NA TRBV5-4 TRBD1 CASSSTGVGKDGYTF TGTGCCAGCAGCTCGACAGGGGTGGGTAAAGACGGCTACACCTTC
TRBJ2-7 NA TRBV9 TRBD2 CASSVEGLAGGSEQYF TGTGCCAGCAGCGTAGAGGGACTAGCGGGGGGCAGCGAGCAGTACTTC
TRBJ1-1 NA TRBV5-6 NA CASDKGFGVNTEAFF TGTGCCAGCGATAAGGGATTCGGGGTGAACACTGAAGCTTTCTTT
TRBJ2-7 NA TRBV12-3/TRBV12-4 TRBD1 CASSDRGGYEQYF TGTGCCAGCAGTGACAGGGGTGGTTACGAGCAGTACTTC
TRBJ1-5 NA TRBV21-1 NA CASSKRQGTGAGGNQPQHF TGTGCCAGCAGCAAACGCCAGGGGACAGGGGCTGGGGGCAATCAGCCCCAGCATTTT
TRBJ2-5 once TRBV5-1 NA CASSLAELGVETQYF TGCGCCAGCAGCTTGGCCGAGCTCGGGGTTGAGACCCAGTACTTC
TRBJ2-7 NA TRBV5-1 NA CASSWGGDRSYEQYF TGCGCCAGCAGCTGGGGTGGAGACAGATCCTACGAGCAGTACTTC
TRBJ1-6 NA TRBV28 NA CASSFRGKSASYNSPLHF TGTGCCAGCAGTTTTAGGGGGAAGTCAGCATCCTATAATTCACCCCTCCACTTT
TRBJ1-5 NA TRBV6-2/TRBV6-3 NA CASSDGGSGNQPQHF TGTGCCAGCAGCGACGGGGGTTCGGGCAATCAGCCCCAGCATTTT
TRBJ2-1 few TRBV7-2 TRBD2 CASSLAASGGSNEQFF TGTGCCAGCAGCTTAGCGGCTAGCGGGGGATCCAATGAGCAGTTCTTC
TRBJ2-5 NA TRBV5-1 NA CASSLVVGGETQYF TGCGCCAGCAGCTTGGTTGTGGGGGGAGAGACCCAGTACTTC
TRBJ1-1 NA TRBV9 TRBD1 CASSAGTVNTEAFF TGTGCCAGCAGCGCCGGGACAGTGAACACTGAAGCTTTCTTT
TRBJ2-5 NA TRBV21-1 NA CASSEEKGDRGRLETQYF TGTGCCAGCAGCGAAGAAAAGGGGGACAGGGGTCGCCTGGAGACCCAGTACTTC
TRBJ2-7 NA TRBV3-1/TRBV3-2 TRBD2 CASSQVGLAFEQYF TGTGCCAGCAGCCAAGTGGGACTAGCTTTCGAGCAGTACTTC
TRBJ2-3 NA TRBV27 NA CASSPQGDTQYF TGTGCCAGCAGTCCACAGGGAGATACGCAGTATTTT
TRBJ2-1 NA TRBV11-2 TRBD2 CASSFSWSGDYNEQFF TGTGCCAGCAGCTTCTCGTGGAGCGGGGACTACAATGAGCAGTTCTTC
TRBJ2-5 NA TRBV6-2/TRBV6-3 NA CASSYSPSRQETQYF TGTGCCAGCAGTTACTCTCCTAGCCGCCAAGAGACCCAGTACTTC
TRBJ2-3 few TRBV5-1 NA CASSLGLRGDTQYF TGCGCCAGCAGCCTCGGGCTCCGGGGAGATACGCAGTATTTT
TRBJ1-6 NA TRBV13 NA CASSFRVNSPLHF TGTGCCAGCAGCTTCAGGGTTAACTCACCCCTCCACTTT
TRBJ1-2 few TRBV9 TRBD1 CASSGQGPFGYTF TGTGCCAGCAGCGGACAGGGTCCTTTCGGCTACACCTTC
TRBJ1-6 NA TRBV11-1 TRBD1 CASSQNRGTKNSPLHF TGTGCCAGCAGCCAGAACAGGGGAACAAAAAATTCACCCCTCCACTTT
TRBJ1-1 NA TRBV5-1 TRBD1 CASSSLGGTAPEPNTEAFF TGCGCCAGCAGCTCACTAGGTGGGACAGCCCCTGAGCCGAACACTGAAGCTTTCTTT
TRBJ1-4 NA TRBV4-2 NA CASSQAPGTQNEKLFF TGTGCCAGCAGCCAGGCCCCTGGCACACAAAATGAAAAACTGTTTTTT
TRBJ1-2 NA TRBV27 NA CASSLSQASSGGYTF TGTGCCAGCAGTTTATCCCAGGCAAGTTCTGGGGGCTACACCTTC
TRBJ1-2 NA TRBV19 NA CASSTGDYGYTF TGTGCCAGTAGTACAGGGGACTATGGCTACACCTTC
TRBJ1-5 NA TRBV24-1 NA CATSALEPQHF TGTGCCACCAGTGCCCTCGAGCCCCAGCATTTT
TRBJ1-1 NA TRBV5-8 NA CASSADTQNTEAFF TGTGCCAGCAGCGCGGACACCCAGAACACTGAAGCTTTCTTT
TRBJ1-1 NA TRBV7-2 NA CASGFGRYTEAFF TGTGCCAGCGGGTTTGGGAGGTACACTGAAGCTTTCTTT
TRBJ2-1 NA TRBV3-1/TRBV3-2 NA CASSQALGGGVSYNEQFF TGTGCCAGCAGCCAGGCTCTAGGAGGCGGGGTGTCCTACAATGAGCAGTTCTTC
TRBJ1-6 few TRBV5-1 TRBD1 CASSLGGQNSPLHF TGCGCCAGCAGCTTGGGGGGACAGAATTCACCCCTCCACTTT
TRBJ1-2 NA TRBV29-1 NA CSVPGYTF TGCAGCGTTCCGGGCTACACCTTC
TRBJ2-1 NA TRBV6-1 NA CASSDTGIVPAIF TGTGCCAGCAGTGACACCGGGATAGTGCCGGCGATCTTC
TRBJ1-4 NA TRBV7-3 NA CASSLSGGANEKLFF TGTGCCAGCAGCTTATCCGGGGGTGCTAATGAAAAACTGTTTTTT
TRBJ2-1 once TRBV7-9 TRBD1 CASSLPGQRTEQFF TGTGCCAGCAGCTTACCGGGACAGCGGACTGAGCAGTTCTTC
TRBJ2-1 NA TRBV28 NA CASSLWTAGSHNEQFF TGTGCCAGCAGTTTATGGACGGCAGGGTCCCACAATGAGCAGTTCTTC
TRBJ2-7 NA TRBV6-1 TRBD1 CASSGTRQGLTYEQYF TGTGCCAGCAGTGGAACCCGACAGGGCCTCACCTACGAGCAGTACTTC
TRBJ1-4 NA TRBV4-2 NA CASSQSSGQSATNEKLFF TGTGCCAGCAGCCAATCAAGCGGACAGTCCGCAACTAATGAAAAACTGTTTTTT